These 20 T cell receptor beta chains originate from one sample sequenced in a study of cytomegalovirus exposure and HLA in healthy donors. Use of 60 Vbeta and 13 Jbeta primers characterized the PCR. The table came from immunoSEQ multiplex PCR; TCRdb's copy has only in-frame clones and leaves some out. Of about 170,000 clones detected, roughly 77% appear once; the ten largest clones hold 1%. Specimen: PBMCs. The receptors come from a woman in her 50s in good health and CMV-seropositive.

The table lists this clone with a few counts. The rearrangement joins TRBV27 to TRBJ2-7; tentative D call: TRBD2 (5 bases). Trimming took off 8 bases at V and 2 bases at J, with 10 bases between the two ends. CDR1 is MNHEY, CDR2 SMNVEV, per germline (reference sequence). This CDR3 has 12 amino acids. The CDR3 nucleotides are TGTGCCAGCCGGGGAAGCCCCTACGAGCAGTACTTC. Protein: CASRGSPYEQYF.

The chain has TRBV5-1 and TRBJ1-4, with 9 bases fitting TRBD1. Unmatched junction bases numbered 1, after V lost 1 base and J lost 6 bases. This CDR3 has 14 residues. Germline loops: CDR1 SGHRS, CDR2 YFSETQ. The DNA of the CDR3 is TGCGCCAGCAGCTTGAGGACAGGGGATGAAAAACTGTTTTTT. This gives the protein CASSLRTGDEKLFF. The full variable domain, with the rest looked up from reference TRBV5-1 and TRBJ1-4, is KAGVTQTPRYLIKTRGQQVTLSCSPISGHRSVSWYQQTPGQGLQFLFEYFSETQRNKGNFPGRFSGRQFSNSRSEMNVSTLELGDSALYLCASSLRTGDEKLFFGSGTQLSVL.

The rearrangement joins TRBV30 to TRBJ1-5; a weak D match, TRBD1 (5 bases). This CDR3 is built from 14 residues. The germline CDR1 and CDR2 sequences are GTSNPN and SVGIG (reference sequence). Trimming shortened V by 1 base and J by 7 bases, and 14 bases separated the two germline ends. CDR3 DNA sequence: TGTGCCTGGAGTGAGGGGTTGGAAGGGCAGCCCCAGCATTTT. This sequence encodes CAWSEGLEGQPQHF.

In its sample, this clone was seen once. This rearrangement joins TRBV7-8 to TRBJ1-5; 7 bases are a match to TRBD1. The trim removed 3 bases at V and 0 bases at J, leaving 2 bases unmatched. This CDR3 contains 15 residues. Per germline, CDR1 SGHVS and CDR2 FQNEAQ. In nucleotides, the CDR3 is TGTGCCAGCAGCTTTTACAGGGGTAGCAATCAGCCCCAGCATTTT. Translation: CASSFYRGSNQPQHF.

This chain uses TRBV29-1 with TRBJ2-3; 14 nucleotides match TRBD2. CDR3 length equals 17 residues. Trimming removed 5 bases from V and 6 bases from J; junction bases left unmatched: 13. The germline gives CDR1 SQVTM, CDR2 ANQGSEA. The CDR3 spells CSVSLGTSGSWGDTQYF. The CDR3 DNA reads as TGCAGCGTTTCACTAGGGACTAGCGGGAGTTGGGGGGATACGCAGTATTTT.

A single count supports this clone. The CDR3 coding sequence is TGTGCCAGCAGCGGTACCTTAGCGGGAGAGTACACAGATACGCAGTATTTT. Translation gives CASSGTLAGEYTDTQYF. The chain carries TRBV7-9 and TRBJ2-3, with 9 positions matching TRBD2. The CDR3 is made up of 17 amino acids. Germline assignment: CDR1 SEHNR and CDR2 FQNEAQ (reference sequence). Losses at the gene ends were 5 bases for V and 2 bases for J; bases not matched to a gene: 11.

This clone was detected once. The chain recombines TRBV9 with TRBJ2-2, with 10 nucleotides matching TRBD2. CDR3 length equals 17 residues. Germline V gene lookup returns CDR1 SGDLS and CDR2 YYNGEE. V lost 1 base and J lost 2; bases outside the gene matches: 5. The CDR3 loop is CASSVSLAGGNTGELFF. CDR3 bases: TGTGCCAGCAGCGTATCATTAGCGGGGGGAAACACCGGGGAGCTGTTTTTT.

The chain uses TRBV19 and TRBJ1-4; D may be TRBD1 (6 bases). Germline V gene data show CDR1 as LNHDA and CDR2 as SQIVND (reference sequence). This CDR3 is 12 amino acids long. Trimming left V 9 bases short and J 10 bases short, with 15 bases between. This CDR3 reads CASRGAAAKLFF. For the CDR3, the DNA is TGTGCCAGCCGGGGGGCGGCTGCAAAACTGTTTTTT.

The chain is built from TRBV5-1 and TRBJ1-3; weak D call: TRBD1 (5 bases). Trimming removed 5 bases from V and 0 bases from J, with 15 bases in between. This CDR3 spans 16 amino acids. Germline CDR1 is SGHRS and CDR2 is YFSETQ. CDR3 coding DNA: TGCGCCAGCAGTTCTCAGGGAACCCTCTCTGGAAACACCATATATTTT. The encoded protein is CASSSQGTLSGNTIYF.

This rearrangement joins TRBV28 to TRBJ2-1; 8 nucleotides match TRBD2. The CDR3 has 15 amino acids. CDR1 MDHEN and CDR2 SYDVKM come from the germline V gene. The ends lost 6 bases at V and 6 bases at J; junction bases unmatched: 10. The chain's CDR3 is CASSPGLARINEQFF. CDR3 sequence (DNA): TGTGCCAGCAGCCCTGGACTAGCAAGAATCAATGAGCAGTTCTTC.

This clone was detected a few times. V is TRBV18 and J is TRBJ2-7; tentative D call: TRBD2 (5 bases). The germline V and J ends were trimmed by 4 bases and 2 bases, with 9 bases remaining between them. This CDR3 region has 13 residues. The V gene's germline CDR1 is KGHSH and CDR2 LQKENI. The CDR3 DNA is TGTGCCAGCTCACATATCGGGGCCTACGAGCAGTACTTC. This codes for CASSHIGAYEQYF.

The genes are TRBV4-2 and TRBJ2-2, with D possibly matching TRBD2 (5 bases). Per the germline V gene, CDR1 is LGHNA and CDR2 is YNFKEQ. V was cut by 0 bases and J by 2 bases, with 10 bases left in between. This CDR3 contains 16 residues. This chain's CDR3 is CASSQDRLSNTGELFF. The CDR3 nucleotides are TGTGCCAGCAGCCAAGATAGACTATCAAACACCGGGGAGCTGTTTTTT.

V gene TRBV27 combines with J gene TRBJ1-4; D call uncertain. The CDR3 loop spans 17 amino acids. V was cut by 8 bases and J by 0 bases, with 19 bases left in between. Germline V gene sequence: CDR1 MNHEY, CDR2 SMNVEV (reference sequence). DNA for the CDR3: TGTGCCAGCTCACCGCGTCCCGTCAGGCCAACTAATGAAAAACTGTTTTTT. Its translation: CASSPRPVRPTNEKLFF.

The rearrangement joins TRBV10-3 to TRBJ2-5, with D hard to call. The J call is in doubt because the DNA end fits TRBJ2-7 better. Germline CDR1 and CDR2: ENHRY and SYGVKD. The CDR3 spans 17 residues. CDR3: CAISESFGHNPSYEQYF. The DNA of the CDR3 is TGTGCCATCAGTGAGTCTTTTGGGCATAACCCCTCCTACGAGCAGTACTTC.

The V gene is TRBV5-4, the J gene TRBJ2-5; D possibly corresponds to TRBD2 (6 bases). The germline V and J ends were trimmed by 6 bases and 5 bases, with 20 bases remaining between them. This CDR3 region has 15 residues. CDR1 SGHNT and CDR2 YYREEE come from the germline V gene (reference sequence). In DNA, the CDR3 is TGTGCCAGCAACTCCTTCGCGGGGCTAAGGGAGACCCAGTACTTC. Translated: CASNSFAGLRETQYF.

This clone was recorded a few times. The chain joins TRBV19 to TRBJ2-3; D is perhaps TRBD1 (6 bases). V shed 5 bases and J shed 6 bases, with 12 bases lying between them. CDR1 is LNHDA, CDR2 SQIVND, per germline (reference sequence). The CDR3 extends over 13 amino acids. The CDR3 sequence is CASSLGAGDTQYF. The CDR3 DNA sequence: TGTGCCAGTAGTCTGGGGGCAGGGGATACGCAGTATTTT.

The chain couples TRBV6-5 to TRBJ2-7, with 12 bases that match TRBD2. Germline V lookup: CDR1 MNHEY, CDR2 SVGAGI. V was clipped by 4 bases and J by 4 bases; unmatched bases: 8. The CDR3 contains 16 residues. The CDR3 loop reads CASSSPPSGGAYEQYF. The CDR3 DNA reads TGTGCCAGCAGTTCCCCGCCTAGCGGGGGGGCTTACGAGCAGTACTTC.

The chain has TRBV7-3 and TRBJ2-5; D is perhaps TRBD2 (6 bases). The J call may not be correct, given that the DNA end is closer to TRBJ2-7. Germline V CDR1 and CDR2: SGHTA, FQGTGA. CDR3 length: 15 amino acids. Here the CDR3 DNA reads TGTGCCAGCAGCTTAGGGAGCGGGCCGTCCTACGAGCAGTACTTC. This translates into CASSLGSGPSYEQYF.

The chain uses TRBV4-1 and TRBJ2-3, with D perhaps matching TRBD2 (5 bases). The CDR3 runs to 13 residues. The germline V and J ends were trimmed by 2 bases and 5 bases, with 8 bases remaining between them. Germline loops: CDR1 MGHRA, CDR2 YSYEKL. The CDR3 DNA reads TGCGCCAGCAGCCAAAATCGGGGAGATACGCAGTATTTT. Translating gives CASSQNRGDTQYF.

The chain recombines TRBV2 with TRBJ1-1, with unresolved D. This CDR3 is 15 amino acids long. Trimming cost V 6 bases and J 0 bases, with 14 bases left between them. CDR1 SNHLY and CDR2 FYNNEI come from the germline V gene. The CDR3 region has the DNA TGTGCCAGCAGGTGGGCCAGGACTATGAACACTGAAGCTTTCTTT. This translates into CASRWARTMNTEAFF.